This entry concerns a single TCR beta chain. Its antigen has not been determined. Base quality data are lacking; no much larger clone is found one base away. The CDR3 covers 15 residues, taking in both the cysteine and the phenylalanine. Here the CDR3 DNA is all that survives: 45 bases in frame from base 1. The CDR1 and CDR2 encoded by the germline V gene are MNHNS and SASEGT. Ends trimmed: V by 2 bases, J by 1 base; bases unmatched to a gene: 2. Donors were healthy HIV-negative adults with no recently reported acute infections or vaccinations. Every donor was a Caucasian adult residing in Nashville, Tennessee, USA. For unsorted samples, roughly 91 million PBMCs were counted, and genomic DNA was extracted using the QIAamp DNA Blood Mini kit. Blood was collected by leukapheresis, and PBMCs were isolated by Ficoll-Histopaque density gradient centrifugation and then cryopreserved in liquid nitrogen vapor phase.

The data derive from a study of shared clonotypes between healthy human individuals (dated by TCRdb to about 2020). At the level of the whole study: A couple of women and three men aged 18 to 49 years were included in the cohort. To increase sequencing depth and limit assay-specific biases, TCR repertoire library preparation and sequencing were carried out by different laboratories using diverse techniques. The study deeply sequenced blood TCR repertoires of about 5 healthy adults to estimate repertoire size and the extent of clonotype sharing between individuals. Leukapheresis yielded between about 0.85 and 9.5 billion PBMCs per donor.

Using the deep immunoSEQ assay, TCR CDR3 regions were amplified from genomic DNA by multiplex PCR. For each cell subset, the extracted genomic DNA was distributed evenly across all wells of several immunoSEQ 96-well plates, and each plate served as one replicate. Each replicate PCR for unsorted PBMC received roughly 300 ng genomic DNA, equal to around 30,000 T cell genomes. Genomic DNA from unsorted PBMC was sequenced over ten immunoSEQ deep assay plates. Purified libraries were quantified with a Qubit 3.0 fluorometer, sized on a Bioanalyzer 2100, and re-quantified with the KAPA Library Quantification kit. A separate single-read 150-cycle Illumina NextSeq 550 flow cell was used to sequence each immunoSEQ 96-well plate. The authors' analysis ran thus. The immunoSEQ output contained only junctional sequences without quality scores, so filtering could not match that applied to full-length reads. To assign V/J genes and CDR3, sequences were annotated using PyIR, a Python wrapper for IgBLAST v1.9, with IMGT germline references. Reads were removed for weak V/J assignments (E-value above 1e-6), missing CDR3, stop codons, out-of-frame junctions, or ambiguous translated residues. A V3J clonotype was defined by an identical inferred V gene, J gene, and CDR3 amino acid sequence. The percentage overlap between two repertoires was calculated by dividing the number of shared unique clonotypes by the size of the smaller repertoire. Richness of each repertoire was evaluated using RTK rarefaction, the Chao1 estimator, and Recon v2.1 estimates of unobserved clonotypes. TCRdb holds this immuneACCESS table with in-frame rearrangements only. Some clones are missing; in checked studies, unresolved V genes explain under half, and the rest has no known cause. V and J calls and clone size are those listed in that table; D and trimming were worked out from the DNA. This sample is represented by 450,000 to 600,000 clones; roughly 85% of them were singletons. The top ten hold 9.5% to 15% of the sample.

Study-wide findings and limitations: The genetic and exposure-history diversity represented was limited by the small number of donors. Pairwise subsampling led to the expectation that sequencing depth would affect the degree of clonotype sharing among donors. Sampling was restricted to blood, and TCR repertoires in tissue are likely to differ from TCR repertoires in blood.

Sequencing was carried out using PBMCs. In this chain, TRBV6-1 is recombined with TRBJ1-2; 9 bases in the middle match TRBD1. This sequence was found in a woman aged 35 to 49 in good health. Some clones in this sample may be carry-over from other donors' samples. CDR3 protein: CASSERQGGNYGYTF. The DNA is TGTGCCAGCAGTGAACGACAGGGGGGTAACTATGGCTACACCTTC.